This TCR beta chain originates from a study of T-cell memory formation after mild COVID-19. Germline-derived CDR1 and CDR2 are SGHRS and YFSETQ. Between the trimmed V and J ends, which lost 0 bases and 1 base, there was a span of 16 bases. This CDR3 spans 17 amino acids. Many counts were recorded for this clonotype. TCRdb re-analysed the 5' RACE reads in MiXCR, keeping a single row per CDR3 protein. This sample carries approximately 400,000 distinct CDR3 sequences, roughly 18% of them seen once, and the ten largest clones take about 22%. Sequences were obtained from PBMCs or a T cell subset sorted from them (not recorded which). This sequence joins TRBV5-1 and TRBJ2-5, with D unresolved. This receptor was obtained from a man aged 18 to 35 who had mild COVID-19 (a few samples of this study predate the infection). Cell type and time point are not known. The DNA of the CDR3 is TGCGCCAGCAGCTTGGGCCGGCCACCCTTATTCCAAGAGACCCAGTACTTC. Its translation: CASSLGRPPLFQETQYF.